The text below deals with one T cell receptor (beta chain). As yet, its antigen is unknown. These data belong to a study of T cells in narcolepsy. The overall study: Patients with NT1 or NT2 and healthy control donors were enrolled.

The study's findings and limits: Healthy controls reportedly lacked the autoreactive clonotypes serially found in patients' blood. In some patient and control memory CD4+ samples, autoreactive clones were absent. Comparing one patient's CSF and blood CD4+ clonotypes highlighted HCRT- and TRIB2-specific autoreactive clonotypes.

The protocol was immunoSEQ multiplex PCR, while the TCRdb copy is restricted to in-frame clones and leaves out a portion. Counted here are 30,000 to 35,000 clones, 65% to 85% occurring once; the ten biggest clones make up 0.8% to 1.2%. This CDR3 is built from 16 residues. Germline V lookup: CDR1 LNHDA, CDR2 SQIVND (reference sequence). V lost 5 bases and J lost 1; bases outside the gene matches: 6. Sample: memory (CD45RA-) CD4+ T cells from blood. This receptor was identified in a human donor in good health. The chain links TRBV19 to TRBJ1-5; 9 bases fit TRBD1. The CDR3 DNA sequence: TGTGCCAGTAGTTCGACAGGGGGTGCAAGCAATCAGCCCCAGCATTTT. Encoded protein: CASSSTGGASNQPQHF.